This paragraph reports one T cell receptor (beta chain). This specimen belongs to a study of T cell changes during pregnancy in multiple sclerosis. V lost 5 bases to trimming and J lost 4 bases; unmatched junction nucleotides: 11. The CDR3 is 16 amino acids. Germline CDR1 reads MRHNA; CDR2 reads SNTAGT. Generated by immunoSEQ multiplex PCR, the TCRdb table keeps only in-frame clones and is missing some. The sample yields approximately 97,000 clones, approximately 90% seen once. The chain joins TRBV6-4 to TRBJ1-1, with 9 bases identical to TRBD1. The TCR comes from a female donor in good health, enrolled as a control in a pregnancy study. Material: peripheral blood, obtained in the second trimester of pregnancy. This CDR3 reads CASSKDRGKLSTEAFF. The DNA for the CDR3 is TGTGCCAGCAGTAAGGACAGGGGTAAATTGAGCACTGAAGCTTTCTTT.